The TCR beta chain described here comes from a study of OX40 agonist ivuxolimab in advanced cancers. Study context: Patients were infused with ivuxolimab every 2 weeks at 0.01 to 10 mg/kg. Antecedent anti-PD-1, anti-PD-L1 or anti-CTLA-4 therapy was permissible, with around 41% having received some.

Only in-frame clones appear in the TCRdb table, and some are missing; sequencing was by immunoSEQ multiplex PCR. The table records roughly 35,000 clones, approximately 79% of them present only once. The germline gives CDR1 MDHEN, CDR2 SYDVKM. V shed 6 bases, J shed 7 bases, and the junction held 7 bases outside the gene matches. The CDR3 totals 15 residues. This clone was recorded only once. The sequencing here drew on CD4+ or CD8+ T cells sorted from blood, taken in a trial of the OX40 agonist ivuxolimab. The receptor was isolated from an adult with an advanced solid tumor such as melanoma, head and neck, liver or kidney cancer. The rearrangement uses TRBV28 and TRBJ1-4; 11 bases map to TRBD1. The CDR3 protein is CASSPQDRGPEKLFF. CDR3 in DNA: TGTGCCAGCAGCCCTCAGGACAGGGGGCCTGAAAAACTGTTTTTT. The entire variable domain, with the rest obtained from reference TRBV28 and TRBJ1-4, is as follows: DVKVTQSSRYLVKRTGEKVFLECVQDMDHENMFWYRQDPGLGLRLIYFSYDVKMKEKGDIPEGYSVSREKKERFSLILESASTNQTSMYLCASSPQDRGPEKLFFGSGTQLSVL.